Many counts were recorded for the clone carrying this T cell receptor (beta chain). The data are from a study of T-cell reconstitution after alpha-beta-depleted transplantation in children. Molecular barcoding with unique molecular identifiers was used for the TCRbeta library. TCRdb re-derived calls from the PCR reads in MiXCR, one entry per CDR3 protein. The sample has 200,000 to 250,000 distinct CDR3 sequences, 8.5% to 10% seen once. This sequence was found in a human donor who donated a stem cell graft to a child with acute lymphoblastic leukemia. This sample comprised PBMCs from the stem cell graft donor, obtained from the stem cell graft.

This CDR3 is CASSFRAIRQGSHEQYF. The CDR3 DNA follows: TGTGCCAGCAGTTTCCGGGCTATTCGACAGGGATCGCACGAGCAGTACTTC. The rearrangement links TRBV27 to TRBJ2-7, with TRBD1 identical over 7 bases. The V gene's germline CDR1 is MNHEY and CDR2 SMNVEV (reference sequence). Unmatched junction bases numbered 16, after V lost 3 bases and J lost 5 bases. The CDR3 consists of 17 residues.